What follows are 19 T cell receptor beta chains derived from one specimen sequenced in a study of T cells expressing NK-cell markers. TCRdb derives one entry per CDR3 protein from the 5' RACE reads, leaving out DNA. This sample contains some 390,000 distinct CDR3 sequences. Input material: blood T cells: a sorted CD56 or NKG2C T cell subset, CD4+ or CD8+ T cells, or bulk PBMC T cells (not recorded which). The receptors shown here come from a woman in her forties or fifties in good health.

J is TRBJ2-1 and V is TRBV6-6; the TRBD2 assignment by TCRdb is unverifiable without DNA. This CDR3 region has 13 residues. Germline assignment: CDR1 MNHNY and CDR2 SVGAGI (reference sequence). The CDR3 region is CASSRTSSDEQFF.

The chain combines TRBV29-1 with TRBJ2-2; TCRdb's assignment of TRBD1 cannot be checked, as there is no DNA. Germline V lookup: CDR1 SQVTM, CDR2 ANQGSEA. The CDR3 runs to 14 residues. The CDR3 loop is CSVTTAANTGELFF.

This chain links TRBV25-1 with TRBJ2-5; TCRdb names TRBD2, which stays unverified in the absence of DNA. The V gene's germline CDR1 is MGHDK and CDR2 SYGVNS. The CDR3 has 14 residues. CDR3: CASSERGFTETQYF.

V is TRBV15 and J is TRBJ2-3. CDR1 LNHNV and CDR2 YYDKDF come from the germline V gene (reference sequence). The CDR3 has 13 amino acids. The CDR3 sequence is CATSRDEADTQYF.

The gene calls are TRBV24-1 and TRBJ2-1; with no DNA, the TCRdb D assignment of TRBD1 cannot be verified. Germline V gives CDR1 KGHDR, CDR2 SFDVKD. The CDR3 spans 13 residues. This CDR3 is CATSDPVHNEQFF.

This chain uses TRBV4-1 with TRBJ2-4; the TCRdb call, TRBD2, lacks DNA for checking. Germline loops: CDR1 MGHRA, CDR2 YSYEKL. The CDR3 is 17 amino acids. CDR3 sequence reads: CASSQEPGLAEKNIQYF.

This sequence joins TRBV30 and TRBJ2-1; TCRdb lists TRBD2, though no DNA is available to test this call. The germline V gene encodes CDR1 GTSNPN and CDR2 SVGIG (reference sequence). This CDR3 comprises 13 residues. The CDR3: CASTGTSGNEQFF.

The chain carries TRBV20-1 and TRBJ2-1; the D gene TCRdb calls, TRBD1, cannot be checked with no DNA. The CDR3 totals 14 residues. Germline loops: CDR1 DFQATT, CDR2 SNEGSKA (reference sequence). The CDR3: CSAPPATGLNEQFF.

The chain combines TRBV11-2 with TRBJ2-3; TCRdb outputs TRBD2, but without DNA this stays unchecked. This CDR3 is built from 16 residues. Looked up from germline, CDR1 is SGHAT and CDR2 is FQNNGV. The CDR3 protein is CASSSLAGTTTDTQYF.

The J gene is TRBJ2-1, the V gene TRBV7-9; TCRdb outputs TRBD1, but without DNA this stays unchecked. This CDR3 spans 15 amino acids. CDR1 and CDR2 (germline): SEHNR, FQNEAQ (reference sequence). CDR3 loop: CASSPPGPLHNEQFF.

The V call is TRBV7-2, the J call TRBJ1-2; TCRdb reports TRBD1, a call that lacks DNA to check it against. From germline, CDR1 is SGHTA and CDR2 FQGNSA. This CDR3 region has 15 residues. The CDR3 sequence: CASSFRRTGSGGYTF.

The chain combines TRBV3-1 with TRBJ2-2; the D gene TCRdb calls, TRBD2, cannot be checked with no DNA. CDR3 length: 17 amino acids. CDR1 is LGHDT, CDR2 YNNKEL, per germline (reference sequence). The chain's CDR3 is CASSQVVKREDTGELFF. Supplemented by reference TRBV3-1 and TRBJ2-2, the full variable domain reads DTAVSQTPKYLVTQMGNDKSIKCEQNLGHDTMYWYKQDSKKFLKIMFSYNNKELIINETVPNRFSPKSPDKAHLNLHINSLELGDSAVYFCASSQVVKREDTGELFFGEGSRLTVL.

The chain recombines TRBV29-1 with TRBJ2-5; the TCRdb D gene call, TRBD1, has no DNA to confirm it. Per germline, CDR1 SQVTM and CDR2 ANQGSEA. CDR3 length: 14 residues. The chain's CDR3 is CSVEAGTSGETQYF.

This sequence joins TRBV6-5 and TRBJ2-3; the D call of TRBD1 rests on TCRdb alone, since no DNA is present to check it. Germline V lookup: CDR1 MNHEY, CDR2 SVGAGI. The CDR3 covers 17 residues. This CDR3 is CASSSSFTGQPTDTQYF.

The J gene is TRBJ1-2, the V gene TRBV6-5; TCRdb's D call, TRBD1, is unchecked because there is no DNA. The germline V gene encodes CDR1 MNHEY and CDR2 SVGAGI. The length of the CDR3 is 15 residues. CDR3 amino acids: CASSSQPGINYGYTF.

This chain connects TRBV12-3 or TRBV12-4 to TRBJ1-4. This CDR3 contains 13 residues. CDR3 region: CASSLGGNQKLFF.

The V call is TRBV20-1, the J call TRBJ2-3. Germline CDR1 and CDR2: DFQATT and SNEGSKA (reference sequence). This CDR3 comprises 11 residues. The CDR3 loop is CSAAGADTQYF.

The chain employs TRBV2 and TRBJ2-2; TCRdb reports TRBD2, a call that lacks DNA to check it against. CDR1 is SNHLY and CDR2 is FYNNEI in the germline V gene. The CDR3 totals 15 residues. Here the CDR3 reads CASSPLLVGVGELFF.

The rearrangement uses TRBV12-3 or TRBV12-4 and TRBJ2-7. The CDR3 loop spans 13 amino acids. CDR3 protein: CASSLAPSTEQYF.